The 31 T cell receptor beta chains given below trace back to one sample, sequenced in a study of OX40 agonist ivuxolimab in advanced cancers. Method: immunoSEQ multiplex PCR; TCRdb's copy keeps in-frame clones and lacks some. Among tens of thousands of clones listed, 85% to 95% were seen once. The source material was CD4+ or CD8+ T cells sorted from blood, sampled in a trial of the OX40 agonist ivuxolimab. Receptor source: an adult with an advanced solid tumor such as melanoma, head and neck, liver or kidney cancer.

The V gene is TRBV5-6, the J gene TRBJ1-4; D is ambiguous. Germline assignment: CDR1 SGHDT and CDR2 YYEEEE. The V end lost 0 bases, the J end lost 1 base, and 4 bases lay between the germline ends. The CDR3 totals 14 residues. CDR3 sequence: CASSLVETNEKLFF. The CDR3 coding sequence is TGTGCCAGCAGCTTGGTCGAAACTAATGAAAAACTGTTTTTT.

The J gene is TRBJ2-1, the V gene TRBV30; the D gene is possibly TRBD2 (6 bases). Trimming stripped 0 bases from V and 2 bases from J, with 8 bases between. The V gene's germline CDR1 is GTSNPN and CDR2 SVGIG (reference sequence). The CDR3 totals 14 residues. The chain's CDR3 is CAWSVSSAYNEQFF. The CDR3 nucleotides are TGTGCCTGGAGTGTGTCTAGCGCCTACAATGAGCAGTTCTTC.

This sequence joins TRBV7-9 and TRBJ1-1, with D maybe TRBD1 (5 bases). The germline V gene encodes CDR1 SEHNR and CDR2 FQNEAQ (reference sequence). The CDR3 is made up of 12 amino acids. With 4 bases removed from V and 6 bases from J, the gap between germline ends came to 9 bases. The CDR3 nucleotides read TGTGCCAGCAGCTCCGGAGGGGCTGAAGCTTTCTTT. Translated: CASSSGGAEAFF.

The V gene is TRBV13, the J gene TRBJ2-7; 7 bases match TRBD1. The germline gives CDR1 PRHDT, CDR2 FYEKMQ (reference sequence). This CDR3 has 14 residues. V dropped 0 bases and J dropped 3; count of bases not matched to a gene: 2. In nucleotides, the CDR3 is TGTGCCAGCAGCTTAGGTGGGACAGACTACGAGCAGTACTTC. Translation: CASSLGGTDYEQYF.

This sequence joins TRBV5-1 and TRBJ2-2, with D perhaps TRBD1 or TRBD2 (5 bases each). Between the trimmed V and J ends, which lost 7 bases and 1 base, there was a span of 26 bases. Germline CDR1 and CDR2: SGHRS and YFSETQ. This CDR3 is 19 amino acids long. Written as DNA, the CDR3 is TGCGCCAGCGACTTAACCTCCGGGACGGAGGTGAAGAACACCGGGGAGCTGTTTTTT. Protein sequence: CASDLTSGTEVKNTGELFF. The whole variable domain, remainder taken from reference TRBV5-1 and TRBJ2-2, is KAGVTQTPRYLIKTRGQQVTLSCSPISGHRSVSWYQQTPGQGLQFLFEYFSETQRNKGNFPGRFSGRQFSNSRSEMNVSTLELGDSALYLCASDLTSGTEVKNTGELFFGEGSRLTVL.

This chain's CDR3 is CASSPLLQGSSYEQYF. CDR3 DNA sequence: TGTGCCAGCAGCCCCCTTCTTCAGGGGTCCTCCTACGAGCAGTACTTC. The V call is TRBV7-2, the J call TRBJ2-7, with D possibly matching TRBD1 (6 bases). V lost 5 bases, J lost 0 bases, and 17 bases lay in between. This CDR3 spans 16 amino acids. CDR1 is SGHTA and CDR2 is FQGNSA in the germline V gene.

The V and J genes are TRBV4-1 and TRBJ1-3; perhaps TRBD1 as D (6 bases). Per germline, CDR1 MGHRA and CDR2 YSYEKL. Trimming left V 1 base short and J 2 bases short, with 12 bases between. The CDR3 contains 16 residues. The CDR3 region has the DNA TGCGCCAGCAGCCAAGCAATCAGGGGCCCTGGAAACACCATATATTTT. This gives the protein CASSQAIRGPGNTIYF.

This clone was counted once. The V call is TRBV29-1, the J call TRBJ2-7; D possibly corresponds to TRBD2 (6 bases). The CDR3 has 13 amino acids. V lost 4 bases, J lost 1 base, and 11 bases lay in between. CDR1 SQVTM and CDR2 ANQGSEA come from the germline V gene. The CDR3 region has the DNA TGCAGCGTTGTACTAGCTGAATCCTACGAGCAGTACTTC. Its translation is CSVVLAESYEQYF.

The rearrangement uses TRBV7-9 and TRBJ2-1; TRBD2 matches 11 bases. V lost 4 bases to trimming and J lost 0 bases; unmatched junction nucleotides: 11. The CDR3 consists of 19 residues. The germline CDR1 and CDR2 sequences are SEHNR and FQNEAQ (reference sequence). The CDR3 loop reads CASSSLTSGSRVSYNEQFF. The CDR3 bases are TGTGCCAGCAGCTCCCTAACTAGCGGGAGTAGGGTCTCCTACAATGAGCAGTTCTTC.

The CDR3 coding sequence is TGTGCCAGTAGTATACTGTACCTCTCTGGAAACACCATATATTTT. Translation gives CASSILYLSGNTIYF. This chain connects TRBV19 to TRBJ1-3; D remains unclear. This CDR3 is built from 15 residues. Trimming took off 2 bases at V and 0 bases at J, with 8 bases between the two ends. In germline, CDR1 is LNHDA, CDR2 SQIVND (reference sequence).

V is TRBV4-2 and J is TRBJ2-7; D remains ambiguous. This CDR3 has 14 amino acids. Germline V gene data show CDR1 as LGHNA and CDR2 as YNFKEQ. Trimming pared 3 bases from V and 3 bases from J, leaving 12 bases between. The CDR3 sequence is CASSQVPKVYEQYF. CDR3 DNA: TGTGCCAGCAGCCAGGTCCCCAAGGTCTACGAGCAGTACTTC.

The V call is TRBV2, the J call TRBJ1-5; D is uncertain. Trimming pared 2 bases from V and 9 bases from J, leaving 8 bases between. Germline CDR1 SNHLY, CDR2 FYNNEI. CDR3 length equals 12 residues. CDR3 loop: CASSETLMPQHF. CDR3 bases: TGTGCCAGCAGTGAAACCCTGATGCCCCAGCATTTT.

The chain couples TRBV9 to TRBJ2-1; possibly TRBD2 for D (6 bases). The V gene's germline CDR1 is SGDLS and CDR2 YYNGEE. V was shortened by 0 bases and J by 11 bases, with 9 bases between the two germline ends. This CDR3 contains 12 residues. The CDR3 sequence is CASSVAGDKQFF. In DNA form, the CDR3 reads TGTGCCAGCAGCGTAGCGGGGGATAAGCAGTTCTTC.

J is TRBJ2-3 and V is TRBV4-3; D remains ambiguous. V was clipped by 0 bases and J by 6 bases, with 7 bases between them. The germline V gene encodes CDR1 LGHNA and CDR2 YSLEER. This CDR3 comprises 13 residues. The CDR3 loop reads CASSQDMSDTQYF. In nucleotides, the CDR3 is TGCGCCAGCAGCCAAGATATGTCCGATACGCAGTATTTT.

In nucleotides, the CDR3 is TGTGCCAGCAGCTTGTTGGCGGCGGGAGGAGCCTCTGGGGCCAACGTCCTGACTTTC. Protein product: CASSLLAAGGASGANVLTF. The chain is built from TRBV5-6 and TRBJ2-6; 8 bases are shared with TRBD2. The CDR3 consists of 19 residues. Per the germline V gene, CDR1 is SGHDT and CDR2 is YYEEEE. V shed 1 base and J 0 bases; nucleotides not matched to a gene: 9.

The chain recombines TRBV9 with TRBJ1-5, with a possible D match to TRBD1 (6 bases). The germline CDR1 and CDR2 sequences are SGDLS and YYNGEE. Trimming stripped 0 bases from V and 7 bases from J, with 14 bases between. The CDR3 has 15 amino acids. In DNA form, the CDR3 reads TGTGCCAGCAGCGTAGAGGGGGGGGCCGGGCAGCCCCAGCATTTT. Translated: CASSVEGGAGQPQHF. Complete variable domain (other parts from reference TRBV9 and TRBJ1-5): DSGVTQTPKHLITATGQRVTLRCSPRSGDLSVYWYQQSLDQGLQFLIQYYNGEERAKGNILERFSAQQFPDLHSELNLSSLELGDSALYFCASSVEGGAGQPQHFGDGTRLSIL.

V usage is TRBV6-5 and J usage is TRBJ1-3; possibly TRBD1 for D (5 bases). From germline, CDR1 is MNHEY and CDR2 SVGAGI. Trimming pared 7 bases from V and 1 base from J, leaving 11 bases between. The CDR3 has 14 amino acids. The CDR3 here is CASTRTLSGNTIYF. In nucleotides, the CDR3 is TGTGCCAGCACTCGGACACTATCTGGAAACACCATATATTTT.

This sequence joins TRBV7-3 and TRBJ1-5; D may be TRBD1 (6 bases). V was clipped by 5 bases and J by 11 bases, with 19 bases between them. Germline V gene sequence: CDR1 SGHTA, CDR2 FQGTGA. The CDR3 length is 14 residues. CDR3 coding DNA: TGTGCCAGCAGCCTACGGGACAACACAGAAGCCCAGCATTTT. Translating gives CASSLRDNTEAQHF.

V gene TRBV9 combines with J gene TRBJ2-4; a possible D gene is TRBD2 (6 bases). V lost 0 bases to trimming and J lost 4 bases, with 17 bases between them. Germline V gene sequence: CDR1 SGDLS, CDR2 YYNGEE. The CDR3 is 17 residues long. The CDR3 protein is CASSVGGAGPGKNIQYF. Written as DNA, the CDR3 is TGTGCCAGCAGCGTAGGGGGCGCGGGACCGGGGAAAAACATTCAGTACTTC.

Here the CDR3 reads CASSAGAGSYGYTF. CDR3 DNA: TGTGCCAGCAGCGCAGGAGCAGGAAGCTATGGCTACACCTTC. V usage is TRBV9 and J usage is TRBJ1-2; no definite D call. The CDR3 runs 14 residues. V lost 3 bases, J lost 4 bases, and 13 bases lay in between. Per germline, CDR1 SGDLS and CDR2 YYNGEE.

The chain links TRBV4-3 to TRBJ2-3, with 7 bases fitting TRBD2. Germline V lookup: CDR1 LGHNA, CDR2 YSLEER. V was pared by 4 bases and J by 0 bases, with 13 bases of the junction left unmatched. The CDR3 totals 18 residues. The CDR3 spells CASSLEPSGVPSTDTQYF. The CDR3 bases are TGCGCCAGCAGCCTAGAGCCTAGCGGAGTTCCTAGCACAGATACGCAGTATTTT.

The chain couples TRBV7-2 to TRBJ1-2; possibly TRBD1 for D (5 bases). Germline-derived CDR1 and CDR2 are SGHTA and FQGNSA. This CDR3 has 14 residues. V was trimmed by 0 bases and J by 6 bases, leaving 11 bases between them. CDR3 in DNA: TGTGCCAGCAGCTTAGCGCGCGGGACGGATGGCTACACCTTC. Its protein is CASSLARGTDGYTF.

The sample holds one count of this clone. The genes are TRBV4-1 and TRBJ2-5, with TRBD2 identical over 9 bases. After removal of 5 bases from V and 2 bases from J, the junction contained 18 bases not matched to a gene. CDR3 size: 19 residues. Germline CDR1 reads MGHRA; CDR2 reads YSYEKL. This chain's CDR3 is CASSKSPDSGLAEQETQYF. CDR3 DNA: TGCGCCAGCAGCAAATCCCCCGATTCGGGACTAGCAGAGCAAGAGACCCAGTACTTC.

The chain employs TRBV7-2 and TRBJ2-5, with D possibly TRBD1 on 6 matching bases. Germline loops: CDR1 SGHTA, CDR2 FQGNSA. Deletions cut 5 bases from V and 1 base from J, with 20 bases between. The CDR3 runs 17 residues. The CDR3 bases are TGTGCCAGCAGCCGGAGAAGGACAGAGAATACCCAAGAGACCCAGTACTTC. Protein product: CASSRRRTENTQETQYF. Full variable domain (remainder filled in from reference TRBV7-2 and TRBJ2-5): GAGVSQSPSNKVTEKGKDVELRCDPISGHTALYWYRQSLGQGLEFLIYFQGNSAPDKSGLPSDRFSAERTGGSVSTLTIQRTQQEDSAVYLCASSRRRTENTQETQYFGPGTRLLVL.

The chain recombines TRBV30 with TRBJ2-3; no clear D. The CDR3 consists of 10 residues. V shed 2 bases and J shed 6 bases, with 3 bases lying between them. Germline V lookup: CDR1 GTSNPN, CDR2 SVGIG (reference sequence). The CDR3 protein is CAWSRDTQYF. In DNA, the CDR3 is TGTGCCTGGAGTCGGGATACGCAGTATTTT.

V and J are TRBV6-6 and TRBJ1-1; the D is unclear. Per the germline V gene, CDR1 is MNHNY and CDR2 is SVGAGI (reference sequence). The CDR3 is 12 amino acids. The V end lost 6 bases, the J end lost 3 bases, and 8 bases lay between the germline ends. The CDR3 nucleotides read TGTGCCAGCAGCGATGCCGACACTGAAGCTTTCTTT. This gives the protein CASSDADTEAFF.

The chain is built from TRBV5-1 and TRBJ2-7; 10 nucleotides match TRBD2. The germline CDR1 and CDR2 sequences are SGHRS and YFSETQ. This CDR3 has 16 amino acids. Trimming at V came to 0 bases and at J to 2 bases, leaving 5 bases not matched to a gene. CDR3 in DNA: TGCGCCAGCAGCTTGGAATTTACTAGCGGGACCTACGAGCAGTACTTC. Translating it yields CASSLEFTSGTYEQYF.

J is TRBJ2-7 and V is TRBV27; D remains unclear. V was shortened by 3 bases and J by 3 bases, with 12 bases between the two germline ends. The CDR3 contains 14 residues. Germline CDR1 MNHEY, CDR2 SMNVEV (reference sequence). The CDR3 bases are TGTGCCAGCAGTTTGGGGATTGGTGTCTACGAGCAGTACTTC. Residues: CASSLGIGVYEQYF.

Concerning this clone: This CDR3 is also generated by other DNA sequences in the sample. This chain uses TRBV5-4 with TRBJ2-3, with D possibly being TRBD2 (6 bases). Germline CDR1 and CDR2: SGHNT and YYREEE (reference sequence). Trimming took 0 bases from V and 2 from J, leaving 10 bases between them. The CDR3 length is 15 residues. For the CDR3, the DNA is TGTGCCAGCAGCTTGGCTGGGGGGATCACAGATACGCAGTATTTT. It specifies CASSLAGGITDTQYF.

The rearrangement joins TRBV18 to TRBJ2-6; TRBD1 aligns across 9 bases. V was clipped by 5 bases and J by 0 bases; unmatched bases: 8. Per germline, CDR1 KGHSH and CDR2 LQKENI. The CDR3 length is 18 residues. CDR3 in amino acids: CASSISGQGPSGANVLTF. For the CDR3, the DNA is TGTGCCAGCTCAATCTCGGGACAGGGTCCCTCTGGGGCCAACGTCCTGACTTTC.

The rearrangement links TRBV28 to TRBJ1-2, with TRBD1 matching over 9 bases. Trimming removed 6 bases from V and 8 bases from J; junction bases left unmatched: 13. Germline V lookup: CDR1 MDHEN, CDR2 SYDVKM. This CDR3 has 15 amino acids. This CDR3 reads CASSPLGQGATGYTF. The CDR3 coding sequence is TGTGCCAGCAGCCCTTTGGGACAGGGAGCTACGGGCTACACCTTC.